This entry is about one T cell receptor (beta chain). Its antigen remains unknown. This sample also contains other DNA sequences that code for the same CDR3. PCR primers comprised 60 Vbeta and 13 Jbeta primers. Sequencing was performed with immunoSEQ multiplex PCR; in TCRdb, only in-frame clones are kept and a portion is missing. Its table records 85,000 or so clones. The data originate from a study of cytomegalovirus exposure and HLA in healthy donors. V dropped 2 bases and J dropped 7; count of bases not matched to a gene: 2. CDR1 LNHDA and CDR2 SQIVND come from the germline V gene (reference sequence). This CDR3 has 13 residues. Findings of the study overall: TCR beta chains numbering some 160 were designated cytomegalovirus-associated.

This receptor was obtained from a woman aged 25 to 39 in good health and CMV-seronegative. The sequenced material came from PBMCs. The chain carries TRBV19 and TRBJ1-2, with 9 nucleotides matching TRBD1. The CDR3 region is CASSISDRGGYTF. In DNA form, the CDR3 reads TGTGCCAGTAGTATATCGGACAGGGGTGGCTACACCTTC.